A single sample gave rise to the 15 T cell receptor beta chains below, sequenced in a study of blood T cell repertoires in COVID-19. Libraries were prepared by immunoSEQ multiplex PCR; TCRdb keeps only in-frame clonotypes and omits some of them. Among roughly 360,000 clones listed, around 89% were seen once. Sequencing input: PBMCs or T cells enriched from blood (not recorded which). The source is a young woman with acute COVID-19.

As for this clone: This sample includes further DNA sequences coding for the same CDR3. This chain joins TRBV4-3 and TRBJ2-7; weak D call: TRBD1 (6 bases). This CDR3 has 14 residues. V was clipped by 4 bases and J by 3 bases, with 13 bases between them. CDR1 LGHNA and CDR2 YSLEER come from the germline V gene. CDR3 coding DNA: TGCGCCAGCAGCCTTGCAGGGGAAGGCTACGAGCAGTACTTC. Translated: CASSLAGEGYEQYF.

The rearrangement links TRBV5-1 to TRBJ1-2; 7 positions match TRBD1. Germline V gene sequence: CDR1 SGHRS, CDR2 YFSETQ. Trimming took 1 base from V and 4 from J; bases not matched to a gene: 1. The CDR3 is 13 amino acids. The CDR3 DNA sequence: TGCGCCAGCAGCTTGAGGGACAGCTATGGCTACACCTTC. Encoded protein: CASSLRDSYGYTF. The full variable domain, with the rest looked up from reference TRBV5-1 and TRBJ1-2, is KAGVTQTPRYLIKTRGQQVTLSCSPISGHRSVSWYQQTPGQGLQFLFEYFSETQRNKGNFPGRFSGRQFSNSRSEMNVSTLELGDSALYLCASSLRDSYGYTFGSGTRLTVV.

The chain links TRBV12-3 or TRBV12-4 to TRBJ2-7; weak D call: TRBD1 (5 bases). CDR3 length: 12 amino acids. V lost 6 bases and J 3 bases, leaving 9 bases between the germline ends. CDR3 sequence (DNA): TGTGCCAGCAGCCAGACAGTCTACGAGCAGTACTTC. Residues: CASSQTVYEQYF.

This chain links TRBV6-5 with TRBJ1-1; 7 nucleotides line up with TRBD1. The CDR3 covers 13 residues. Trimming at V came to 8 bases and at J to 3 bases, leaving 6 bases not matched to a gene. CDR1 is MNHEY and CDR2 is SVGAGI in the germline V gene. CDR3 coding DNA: TGTGCCAGCGCTGACAGGGCGGACACTGAAGCTTTCTTT. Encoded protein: CASADRADTEAFF.

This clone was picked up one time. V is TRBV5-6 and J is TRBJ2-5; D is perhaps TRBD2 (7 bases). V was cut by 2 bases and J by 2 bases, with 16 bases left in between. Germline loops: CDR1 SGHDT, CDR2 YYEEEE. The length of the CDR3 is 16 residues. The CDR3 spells CASSLLGGVKQETQYF. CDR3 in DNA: TGTGCCAGCAGCTTATTAGGGGGGGTTAAACAAGAGACCCAGTACTTC.

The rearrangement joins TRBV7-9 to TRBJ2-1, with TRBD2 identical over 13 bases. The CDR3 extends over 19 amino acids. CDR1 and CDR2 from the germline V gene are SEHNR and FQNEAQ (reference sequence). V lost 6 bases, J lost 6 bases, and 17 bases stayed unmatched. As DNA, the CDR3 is TGTGCCAGCAGTTTGGCGTGGACTAGCGGGGGCTCGCAGCCCAATGAGCAGTTCTTC. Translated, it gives CASSLAWTSGGSQPNEQFF.

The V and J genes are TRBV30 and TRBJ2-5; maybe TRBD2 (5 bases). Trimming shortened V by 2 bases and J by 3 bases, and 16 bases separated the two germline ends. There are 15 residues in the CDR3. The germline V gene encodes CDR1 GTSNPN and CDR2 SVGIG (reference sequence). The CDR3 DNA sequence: TGTGCCTGGAGTAGGTACAGTTTGCGGGAAGAGACCCAGTACTTC. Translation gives CAWSRYSLREETQYF. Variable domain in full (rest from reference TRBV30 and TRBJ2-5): SQTIHQWPATLVQPVGSPLSLECTVEGTSNPNLYWYRQAAGRGLQLLFYSVGIGQISSEVPQNLSASRPQDRQFILSSKKLLLSDSGFYLCAWSRYSLREETQYFGPGTRLLVL.

The CDR3 region is CASSPGTGPNEKLFF. The DNA of the CDR3 is TGTGCCAGCAGCCCAGGGACAGGGCCTAATGAAAAACTGTTTTTT. The chain recombines TRBV7-8 with TRBJ1-4; 9 nucleotides line up with TRBD1. V lost 5 bases and J lost 3; bases outside the gene matches: 4. CDR1 and CDR2 from the germline V gene are SGHVS and FQNEAQ. CDR3 length equals 15 residues.

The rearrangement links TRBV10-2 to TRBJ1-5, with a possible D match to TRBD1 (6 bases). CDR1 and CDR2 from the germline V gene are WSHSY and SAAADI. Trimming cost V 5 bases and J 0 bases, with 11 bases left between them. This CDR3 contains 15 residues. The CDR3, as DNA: TGCGCCAGCAGTTCCGGGACAACTAGCAATCAGCCCCAGCATTTT. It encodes CASSSGTTSNQPQHF.

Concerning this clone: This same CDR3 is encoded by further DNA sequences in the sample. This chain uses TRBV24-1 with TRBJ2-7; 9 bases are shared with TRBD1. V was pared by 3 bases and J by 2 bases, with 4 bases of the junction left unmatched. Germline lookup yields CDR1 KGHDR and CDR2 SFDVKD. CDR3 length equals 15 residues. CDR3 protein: CATSDPGTGTYEQYF. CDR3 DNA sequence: TGTGCCACCAGTGATCCAGGGACAGGGACCTACGAGCAGTACTTC.

This CDR3 reads CASSQGTLGNTIYF. CDR3 DNA: TGTGCCAGCAGCCAAGGTACTCTTGGAAACACCATATATTTT. The V and J genes are TRBV3-1 (or the pseudogene TRBV3-2) and TRBJ1-3, with D uncertain. CDR3 length: 14 amino acids. V lost 1 base to trimming and J lost 3 bases, with 7 bases between them. Germline V CDR1 and CDR2: LGHDT, YNNKEL (reference sequence).

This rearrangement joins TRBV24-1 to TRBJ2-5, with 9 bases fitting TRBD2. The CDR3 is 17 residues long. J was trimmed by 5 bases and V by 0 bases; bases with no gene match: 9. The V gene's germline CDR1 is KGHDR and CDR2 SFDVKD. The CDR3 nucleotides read TGTGCCACCAGTGATTTGCAGGGCGGGGGGGCCCTGGAGACCCAGTACTTC. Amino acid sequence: CATSDLQGGGALETQYF.

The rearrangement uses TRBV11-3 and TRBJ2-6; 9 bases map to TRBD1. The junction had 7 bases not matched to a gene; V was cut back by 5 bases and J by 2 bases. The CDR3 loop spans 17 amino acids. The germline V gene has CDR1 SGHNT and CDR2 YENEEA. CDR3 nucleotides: TGTGCCAGCAGCCCGGGACAGGGAGTCGCTGGGGCCAACGTCCTGACTTTC. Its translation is CASSPGQGVAGANVLTF.

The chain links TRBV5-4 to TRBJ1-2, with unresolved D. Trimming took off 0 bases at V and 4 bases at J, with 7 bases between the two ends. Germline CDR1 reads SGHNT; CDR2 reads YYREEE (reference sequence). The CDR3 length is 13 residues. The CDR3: CASSLERLYGYTF. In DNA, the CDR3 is TGTGCCAGCAGCTTGGAGAGACTCTATGGCTACACCTTC.

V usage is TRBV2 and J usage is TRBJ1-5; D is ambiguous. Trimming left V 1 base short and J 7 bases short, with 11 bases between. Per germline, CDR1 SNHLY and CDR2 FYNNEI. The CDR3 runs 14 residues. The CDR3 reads CASSEERLEQPQHF. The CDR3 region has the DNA TGTGCCAGCAGTGAAGAACGCCTTGAGCAGCCCCAGCATTTT. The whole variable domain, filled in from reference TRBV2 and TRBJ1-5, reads EPEVTQTPSHQVTQMGQEVILRCVPISNHLYFYWYRQILGQKVEFLVSFYNNEISEKSEIFDDQFSVERPDGSNFTLKIRSTKLEDSAMYFCASSEERLEQPQHFGDGTRLSIL.